Following are 5 T cell receptor beta chains from one sample sequenced in a study of CD8+ T cells in alopecia areata. RNA was isolated and reverse transcribed to cDNA, the sequencing template. Using immunoSEQ multiplex PCR, the repertoire was profiled, and TCRdb retains in-frame clones only, with some absent. There are 150,000 to 180,000 clones in the sample; around 55% occur only once, and less than 20% lies in the top ten. The sequences come from CD8+ T cells sorted from blood, collected at week 0. The receptors here all came from a human donor with alopecia areata.

This chain links TRBV4-3 with TRBJ2-7; no definite D call. The CDR3 contains 14 residues. Looked up from germline, CDR1 is LGHNA and CDR2 is YSLEER. V lost 0 bases to trimming and J lost 0 bases, with 6 bases between them. The CDR3: CASSQDPSSYEQYF. CDR3 bases: TGCGCCAGCAGCCAAGATCCCAGCTCCTACGAGCAGTACTTC.

The table lists this clone with a few counts. The chain joins TRBV29-1 to TRBJ1-1; no clear D. V was trimmed by 3 bases and J by 8 bases, leaving 10 bases between them. The germline CDR1 and CDR2 sequences are SQVTM and ANQGSEA. There are 11 residues in the CDR3. The CDR3 DNA follows: TGCAGCGTTGATAAGAGCTACGAAGCTTTCTTT. Its translation is CSVDKSYEAFF.

This chain connects TRBV5-1 to TRBJ2-2; D is uncertain. CDR1 is SGHRS, CDR2 YFSETQ, per germline. V gave up 4 bases and J gave up 3 bases, with 10 bases separating them. The CDR3 totals 14 residues. The CDR3 loop is CASSLRKYTGELFF. CDR3 DNA: TGCGCCAGCAGCCTACGAAAATACACCGGGGAGCTGTTTTTT.

This clone has just a few counts. The chain joins TRBV4-3 to TRBJ1-2; D remains unclear. The germline CDR1 and CDR2 sequences are LGHNA and YSLEER. V shed 0 bases and J shed 4 bases, with 12 bases lying between them. The CDR3 runs 15 residues. The CDR3 DNA is TGCGCCAGCAGCCAAGATGGCGCAGGCGTCTATGGCTACACCTTC. Translation: CASSQDGAGVYGYTF.

The chain couples TRBV19 to TRBJ1-5, with 10 bases aligning to TRBD1. After removal of 4 bases from V and 4 bases from J, the junction contained 1 base not matched to a gene. Germline V gene lookup returns CDR1 LNHDA and CDR2 SQIVND (reference sequence). CDR3 length: 14 amino acids. The chain's CDR3 is CASSTGQGNQPQHF. In DNA form, the CDR3 reads TGTGCCAGTAGTACGGGACAGGGGAATCAGCCCCAGCATTTT.